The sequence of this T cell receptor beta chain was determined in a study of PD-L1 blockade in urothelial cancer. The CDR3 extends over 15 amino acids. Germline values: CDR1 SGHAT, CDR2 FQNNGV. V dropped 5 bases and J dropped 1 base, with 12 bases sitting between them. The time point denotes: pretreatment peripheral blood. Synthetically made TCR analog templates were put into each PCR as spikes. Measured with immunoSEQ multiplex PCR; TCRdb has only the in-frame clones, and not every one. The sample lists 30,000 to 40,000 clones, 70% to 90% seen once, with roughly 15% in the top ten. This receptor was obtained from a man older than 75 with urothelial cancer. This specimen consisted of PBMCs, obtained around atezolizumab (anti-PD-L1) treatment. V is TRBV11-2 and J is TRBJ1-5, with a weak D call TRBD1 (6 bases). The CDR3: CASSNTGLSNQPQHF. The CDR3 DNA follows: TGTGCCAGCAGCAATACAGGGCTCAGCAATCAGCCCCAGCATTTT.